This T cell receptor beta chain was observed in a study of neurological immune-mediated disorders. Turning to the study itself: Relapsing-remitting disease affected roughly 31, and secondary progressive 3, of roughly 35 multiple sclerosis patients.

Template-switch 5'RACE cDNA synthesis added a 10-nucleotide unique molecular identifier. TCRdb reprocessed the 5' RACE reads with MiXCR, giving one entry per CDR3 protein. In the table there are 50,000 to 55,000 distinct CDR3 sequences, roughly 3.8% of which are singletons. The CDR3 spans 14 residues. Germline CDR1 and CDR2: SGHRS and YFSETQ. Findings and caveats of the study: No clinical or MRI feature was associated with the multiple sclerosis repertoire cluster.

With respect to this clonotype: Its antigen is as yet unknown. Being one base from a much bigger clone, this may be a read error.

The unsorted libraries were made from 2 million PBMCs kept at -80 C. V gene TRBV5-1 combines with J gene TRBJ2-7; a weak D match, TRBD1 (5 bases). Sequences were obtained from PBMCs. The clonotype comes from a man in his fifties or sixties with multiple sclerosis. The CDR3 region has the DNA TGCGCCAGCAGCTTTGAAGACAGAGCCTACGAGCTGTACTTC. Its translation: CASSFEDRAYELYF.